Listed below are T cell receptor beta chains from one sample, sequenced in a study of T cells after yellow fever vaccination. From the 5' RACE reads, TCRdb called clonotypes with MiXCR, one entry per CDR3 protein. The sample lists 600,000 to 750,000 distinct CDR3 sequences, 10% to 15% occurring once. The specimen comprised PBMCs, sampled on the day of the yellow fever booster vaccination. All receptors derive from a man under 40 who received the YFV17D yellow fever vaccine. Both conserved end residues are part of each CDR3. A D gene is named only where the DNA matches it firmly. Size is stated for part of the rows, as once, few or many counts, or as a class when the clone is expanded.

d_call: -
v_call: TRBV5-6
clone_size: few
j_call: TRBJ1-2
cdr3_nt: TGTGCCAGCAGCTTGAACACGGGTTCCTGGGGCTACACCTTC
cdr3_aa: CASSLNTGSWGYTF

d_call: -
v_call: TRBV5-1
clone_size: few
j_call: TRBJ1-1
cdr3_nt: TGCGCCAGCAGCCAGACCGGGGCAGGGTCCACTGAAGCTTTCTTT
cdr3_aa: CASSQTGAGSTEAFF

d_call: TRBD2
v_call: TRBV18
clone_size: -
j_call: TRBJ2-3
cdr3_nt: TGTGCCAGCTCACAGACTAGCGGCCATACCACAGATACGCAGTATTTT
cdr3_aa: CASSQTSGHTTDTQYF

d_call: -
v_call: TRBV29-1
clone_size: few
j_call: TRBJ1-5
cdr3_nt: TGCAGCGTTGGGGACCCGGACGGTAGGCCCCAGCATTTT
cdr3_aa: CSVGDPDGRPQHF

d_call: TRBD2
v_call: TRBV4-3
clone_size: -
j_call: TRBJ2-2
cdr3_nt: TGCGCCAGCAGCCAACCTAGCGGGAGTGTCACCGGGGAGCTGTTTTTT
cdr3_aa: CASSQPSGSVTGELFF

d_call: -
v_call: TRBV6-2/TRBV6-3
clone_size: -
j_call: TRBJ1-5
cdr3_nt: TGTGCCAGCACGTACCTGTTCAATCAGCCCCAGCATTTT
cdr3_aa: CASTYLFNQPQHF

d_call: TRBD2
v_call: TRBV20-1
clone_size: -
j_call: TRBJ2-5
cdr3_nt: TGCAGTGCTAATAGCGGGAGTCCAGAGACCCAGTACTTC
cdr3_aa: CSANSGSPETQYF

d_call: -
v_call: TRBV5-1
clone_size: many
j_call: TRBJ2-2
cdr3_nt: TGCGCCAGCAGCTCAGGATCGGGGGAGCTGTTTTTT
cdr3_aa: CASSSGSGELFF

d_call: -
v_call: TRBV6-2/TRBV6-3
clone_size: few
j_call: TRBJ1-5
cdr3_nt: TGTGCCAGCAGTCGTAACAGGGAAGGTCAGCCCCAGCATTTT
cdr3_aa: CASSRNREGQPQHF

d_call: -
v_call: TRBV5-1
clone_size: -
j_call: TRBJ2-5
cdr3_nt: TGCGCCAGCAGCTTGGATCCTCAAGGTAGCCAGACCCAGTACTTC
cdr3_aa: CASSLDPQGSQTQYF

d_call: -
v_call: TRBV6-4
clone_size: many
j_call: TRBJ1-2
cdr3_nt: TGTGCCAGCAGTGATAGATGCAGGACCCAAAACTATGGCTACACCTTC
cdr3_aa: CASSDRCRTQNYGYTF

d_call: -
v_call: TRBV15
clone_size: few
j_call: TRBJ1-4
cdr3_nt: TGTGCCACCAGCAGAGATCGCGACCTCGGGGGAAAACTGTTTTTT
cdr3_aa: CATSRDRDLGGKLFF

d_call: -
v_call: TRBV12-3/TRBV12-4
clone_size: -
j_call: TRBJ2-5
cdr3_nt: TGTGCCAGCAGTTTAAGGCTAACCCAGGAGACCCAGTACTTC
cdr3_aa: CASSLRLTQETQYF

d_call: TRBD1
v_call: TRBV7-9
clone_size: -
j_call: TRBJ2-1
cdr3_nt: TGTGCCAGCAACACCGGGACAGGGGGCAATGAGCAGTTCTTC
cdr3_aa: CASNTGTGGNEQFF

d_call: TRBD1
v_call: TRBV7-7
clone_size: many
j_call: TRBJ2-1
cdr3_nt: TGTGCTAGCAGCTCGGACAGGGGCGGGGAGCAGTTCTTC
cdr3_aa: CASSSDRGGEQFF

d_call: TRBD1
v_call: TRBV28
clone_size: -
j_call: TRBJ2-1
cdr3_nt: TGTGCCAGCATTACCGTAGGGGGCGCCTACAATGAGCAGTTCTTC
cdr3_aa: CASITVGGAYNEQFF

d_call: -
v_call: TRBV10-3
clone_size: -
j_call: TRBJ1-6
cdr3_nt: TGTGCCATCAGTGAGACCCCCGGGGACTATAATTCACCCCTCCACTTT
cdr3_aa: CAISETPGDYNSPLHF

d_call: TRBD2
v_call: TRBV3-1
clone_size: -
j_call: TRBJ2-1
cdr3_nt: TGTGCCAGCAGCCAAGAACGAGCGGGAGGGCCCACCTACAATGAGCAGTTCTTC
cdr3_aa: CASSQERAGGPTYNEQFF

d_call: -
v_call: TRBV21-1
clone_size: few
j_call: TRBJ2-1
cdr3_nt: TGTGCCAGCAGCAAAGGGGACCTAGTTTACAATGAGCAGTTCTTC
cdr3_aa: CASSKGDLVYNEQFF

d_call: TRBD2
v_call: TRBV20-1
clone_size: few
j_call: TRBJ2-3
cdr3_nt: TGCAGTGCTAGATCACTGAATAGCGGGGAAACAGATACGCAGTATTTT
cdr3_aa: CSARSLNSGETDTQYF

d_call: -
v_call: TRBV5-1
clone_size: few
j_call: TRBJ2-7
cdr3_nt: TGCGCCAGCAGCTTGGAGATGGGTCTTTACGAGCAGTACTTC
cdr3_aa: CASSLEMGLYEQYF

d_call: -
v_call: TRBV6-2/TRBV6-3
clone_size: many
j_call: TRBJ1-6
cdr3_nt: TGTGCCAGCACCCAGGGGTCGCGGAATTCACCCCTCCACTTT
cdr3_aa: CASTQGSRNSPLHF

d_call: -
v_call: TRBV20-1
clone_size: few
j_call: TRBJ1-5
cdr3_nt: TGCAGTGCTAGAGACCCGGGATGGGGCGGTGGGTTACAGCCCCAGCATTTT
cdr3_aa: CSARDPGWGGGLQPQHF

d_call: TRBD1
v_call: TRBV5-3
clone_size: -
j_call: TRBJ2-1
cdr3_nt: TGTGCCAGAAGAAAAACAGGGGTCGCTTTCTTC
cdr3_aa: CARRKTGVAFF

d_call: -
v_call: TRBV5-1
clone_size: many
j_call: TRBJ1-2
cdr3_nt: TGCGCCAGCAGCCCCGGACAGCTCTATGGCTACACCTTC
cdr3_aa: CASSPGQLYGYTF

d_call: -
v_call: TRBV7-2
clone_size: few
j_call: TRBJ1-3
cdr3_nt: TGTGCCAGCAGCTTAGCGGCGGTCTCTGGAAACACCATATATTTT
cdr3_aa: CASSLAAVSGNTIYF

d_call: TRBD1
v_call: TRBV19
clone_size: -
j_call: TRBJ2-1
cdr3_nt: TGTGCCAGTAGGCAGGGGGCTTTTTATGAGCAGTTCTTC
cdr3_aa: CASRQGAFYEQFF

d_call: TRBD1
v_call: TRBV5-4
clone_size: few
j_call: TRBJ1-2
cdr3_nt: TGTGCCAGCGGCGGGACAGGGGATTCCGATGGCTACACCTTC
cdr3_aa: CASGGTGDSDGYTF

d_call: TRBD2
v_call: TRBV6-2/TRBV6-3
clone_size: few
j_call: TRBJ2-5
cdr3_nt: TGTGCCAGCAGTTACTCGGCTAGCGGGAAAGAAGAGACCCAGTACTTC
cdr3_aa: CASSYSASGKEETQYF

d_call: TRBD2
v_call: TRBV14
clone_size: -
j_call: TRBJ2-1
cdr3_nt: TGTGCCAGCAGCGACCTCCTAGCGGGAGGGCCCTACGGGAATGAGCAGTTCTTC
cdr3_aa: CASSDLLAGGPYGNEQFF

d_call: TRBD2
v_call: TRBV7-2
clone_size: few
j_call: TRBJ2-1
cdr3_nt: TGTGCCAGCAGGATCACTAGCGGGGGCTACAATGAGCAGTTCTTC
cdr3_aa: CASRITSGGYNEQFF

d_call: -
v_call: TRBV4-2
clone_size: few
j_call: TRBJ2-3
cdr3_nt: TGTGCCAGCAGCCAAGTGAGCGCCCGCGCGGATACGCAGTATTTT
cdr3_aa: CASSQVSARADTQYF

d_call: -
v_call: TRBV11-2
clone_size: few
j_call: TRBJ2-1
cdr3_nt: TGTGCCAGCAGCTTAGTTTTGGCAGGGCACTACAATGAGCAGTTCTTC
cdr3_aa: CASSLVLAGHYNEQFF

d_call: -
v_call: TRBV6-1
clone_size: -
j_call: TRBJ2-4
cdr3_nt: TGTGCCAGCAGGGCAGTGGCAGCCAAAAACATTCAGTACTTC
cdr3_aa: CASRAVAAKNIQYF

d_call: -
v_call: TRBV20-1
clone_size: -
j_call: TRBJ2-1
cdr3_nt: TGCAGTGCTAGAGTCGTCCAACCCCAGACCTACGATGAGCAGTTCTTC
cdr3_aa: CSARVVQPQTYDEQFF

d_call: TRBD2
v_call: TRBV7-7
clone_size: -
j_call: TRBJ2-1
cdr3_nt: TGTGCTAGCAGTTCGGTAGCGGGGTCGGATGAGCAGTTCTTC
cdr3_aa: CASSSVAGSDEQFF

d_call: TRBD1
v_call: TRBV3-1
clone_size: few
j_call: TRBJ2-5
cdr3_nt: TGTGCCAGCAGCCAAGATGTAGGGGGCAACCAAGAGACCCAGTACTTC
cdr3_aa: CASSQDVGGNQETQYF

d_call: TRBD1
v_call: TRBV7-2
clone_size: few
j_call: TRBJ2-7
cdr3_nt: TGTGCCAGCAGCTCGAGGACAGGGGGAGGGTACGAGCAGTACTTC
cdr3_aa: CASSSRTGGGYEQYF

d_call: -
v_call: TRBV19
clone_size: few
j_call: TRBJ1-5
cdr3_nt: TGTGCCAGTAGTATTTCGGACGGACGCAATCAGCCCCAGCATTTT
cdr3_aa: CASSISDGRNQPQHF

d_call: -
v_call: TRBV28
clone_size: -
j_call: TRBJ1-1
cdr3_nt: TGTGCCAGCAGTTTCCCGGCAAACACTGAAGCTTTCTTT
cdr3_aa: CASSFPANTEAFF

d_call: -
v_call: TRBV5-6
clone_size: -
j_call: TRBJ2-7
cdr3_nt: TGTGCCAGCAGCATTAGATTCTACGAGCAGTACTTC
cdr3_aa: CASSIRFYEQYF

d_call: -
v_call: TRBV7-2
clone_size: few
j_call: TRBJ2-2
cdr3_nt: TGTGCCAGCAGCTCGCACACAGGGTCTACCGGGGAGCTGTTTTTT
cdr3_aa: CASSSHTGSTGELFF

d_call: -
v_call: TRBV5-4
clone_size: few
j_call: TRBJ2-2
cdr3_nt: TGTGCCAGCAGCTTGCTAGGGCCCTCGAACACCGGGGAGCTGTTTTTT
cdr3_aa: CASSLLGPSNTGELFF

d_call: -
v_call: TRBV4-3
clone_size: -
j_call: TRBJ2-3
cdr3_nt: TGCGCCAGCAGCCAATGGGACTCAACGCAGTATTTT
cdr3_aa: CASSQWDSTQYF

d_call: TRBD1
v_call: TRBV20-1
clone_size: -
j_call: TRBJ2-2
cdr3_nt: TGCAGTGCTAGCCGGACAGGGGAAGCCGGGGAGCTGTTTTTT
cdr3_aa: CSASRTGEAGELFF

d_call: TRBD1
v_call: TRBV10-1
clone_size: few
j_call: TRBJ2-1
cdr3_nt: TGCGCCAGCAGTGATGGCCCAGCAGGACAGGGGTCCTACAATGAGCAGTTCTTC
cdr3_aa: CASSDGPAGQGSYNEQFF

d_call: TRBD2
v_call: TRBV5-6
clone_size: -
j_call: TRBJ2-5
cdr3_nt: TGTGCCAGCAGCTTGCAGCGGGGGGGGACCCAGTACTTC
cdr3_aa: CASSLQRGGTQYF

d_call: -
v_call: TRBV5-1
clone_size: few
j_call: TRBJ1-1
cdr3_nt: TGCGCCAGCACCGTCGGGCAAACCTCATTGAACACTGAAGCTTTCTTT
cdr3_aa: CASTVGQTSLNTEAFF

d_call: TRBD2
v_call: TRBV5-1
clone_size: -
j_call: TRBJ2-5
cdr3_nt: TGCGCCAGCAGCTTGTTTCCTAGCGGGGGGCTTGAGACCCAGTACTTC
cdr3_aa: CASSLFPSGGLETQYF

d_call: TRBD1
v_call: TRBV5-1
clone_size: -
j_call: TRBJ1-1
cdr3_nt: TGCGCCAGCAGTCACCTCCCCGGGACAGTGAACACTGAAGCTTTCTTT
cdr3_aa: CASSHLPGTVNTEAFF